A selection of T cell receptor beta chains follows, all from one sample in a study of T cell changes during pregnancy in multiple sclerosis. Repertoires were generated with immunoSEQ multiplex PCR, while TCRdb's copy carries only in-frame clones and drops some. The table shows tens of thousands of clones, with roughly nine tenths occurring only once. Material: peripheral blood, obtained in the first trimester of pregnancy. All receptors derive from a female donor with multiple sclerosis, enrolled in a pregnancy study. Each CDR3 is given with its conserved first and last residue. Clone sizes are given selectively: once, few, many, or a class where the clone is expanded.

v_gene: TRBV7-9
abundance: NA
CDR3aa: CASSSPVAKNIQYF

v_gene: TRBV11-2
abundance: NA
CDR3aa: CASSLWARVTGASF

v_gene: TRBV7-2
abundance: NA
CDR3aa: CASSLTVEQYF

v_gene: TRBV7-9
abundance: NA
CDR3aa: CASSFTESGANVLTF

v_gene: TRBV6-4
abundance: NA
CDR3aa: CASTVTGDDTGELFF

v_gene: TRBV7-6
abundance: NA
CDR3aa: CASSLRRRTSGRGNEQFF

v_gene: TRBV5-4
abundance: NA
CDR3aa: CASSLDSYGYTF

v_gene: TRBV2
abundance: once
CDR3aa: CASSQDRGDDYGYTF

v_gene: TRBV7-2
abundance: NA
CDR3aa: CASSLLLAMGELFF

v_gene: TRBV5-1
abundance: NA
CDR3aa: CASSLETGTQETQYF

v_gene: TRBV30
abundance: NA
CDR3aa: CAWSRALDTEAFF

v_gene: TRBV10-1
abundance: NA
CDR3aa: CASSEYGRPYNEQFF

v_gene: TRBV27
abundance: NA
CDR3aa: CASSSTTSNEQFF

v_gene: TRBV18
abundance: few
CDR3aa: CASSEGQGGNQPQHF

v_gene: TRBV19
abundance: few
CDR3aa: CASTVGSNQPQHF

v_gene: TRBV12-5
abundance: once
CDR3aa: CASGLGTGSYNEQFF

v_gene: TRBV7-2
abundance: once
CDR3aa: CASRPGTTNEQFF

v_gene: TRBV30
abundance: NA
CDR3aa: CAWSPWTKNTEAFF

v_gene: TRBV7-9
abundance: NA
CDR3aa: CASSLAGGKGNEQFF

v_gene: TRBV6-5
abundance: once
CDR3aa: CASSYESGPTEAFF

v_gene: TRBV27
abundance: NA
CDR3aa: CASSFGASGNRRRFF

v_gene: TRBV7-6
abundance: NA
CDR3aa: CASGATPRNEQFF

v_gene: TRBV7-2
abundance: few
CDR3aa: CASSLATEPFF

v_gene: TRBV10-3
abundance: NA
CDR3aa: CAISGGTVFLF

v_gene: TRBV5-5
abundance: NA
CDR3aa: CASRFREPAMNTEAFF

v_gene: TRBV18
abundance: NA
CDR3aa: CASSPPGTGRTEAFF

v_gene: TRBV5-1
abundance: NA
CDR3aa: CASSLVGQVTDTQYF

v_gene: TRBV14
abundance: NA
CDR3aa: CASSLGDNSGEQYF

v_gene: TRBV5-4
abundance: NA
CDR3aa: CASSLGGGRSLNEQFF

v_gene: TRBV29-1
abundance: NA
CDR3aa: CSVEGLEEWGTDTQYF

v_gene: TRBV9
abundance: NA
CDR3aa: CASSVTSGAYNEQFF

v_gene: TRBV7-3
abundance: NA
CDR3aa: CASSLMAGTSYNEQFF

v_gene: TRBV20-1
abundance: NA
CDR3aa: CSAQRGVGYTF

v_gene: TRBV19
abundance: NA
CDR3aa: CASRPIGTGGSYEQYF

v_gene: TRBV21-1
abundance: NA
CDR3aa: CASRNKSGPANTGELFF

v_gene: TRBV28
abundance: NA
CDR3aa: CASSFASRTGAEAFF

v_gene: TRBV9
abundance: NA
CDR3aa: CASTEGSGRLGTGELFF

v_gene: TRBV18
abundance: NA
CDR3aa: CASSQNRGGTEAFF

v_gene: TRBV30
abundance: NA
CDR3aa: CAWARQELETQYF

v_gene: TRBV30
abundance: NA
CDR3aa: CAWRDRVYEQYF

v_gene: TRBV5-6
abundance: NA
CDR3aa: CASSTPGQGAWGVNTEAFF

v_gene: TRBV19
abundance: NA
CDR3aa: CASSIASFAEAFF

v_gene: TRBV12-5
abundance: once
CDR3aa: CASGPPDIGETQYF

v_gene: TRBV6-5
abundance: NA
CDR3aa: CASSPGGYYGYTF

v_gene: TRBV2
abundance: NA
CDR3aa: CASRDRQGTDTQYF

v_gene: TRBV28
abundance: NA
CDR3aa: CASSLPSGSYEQYF